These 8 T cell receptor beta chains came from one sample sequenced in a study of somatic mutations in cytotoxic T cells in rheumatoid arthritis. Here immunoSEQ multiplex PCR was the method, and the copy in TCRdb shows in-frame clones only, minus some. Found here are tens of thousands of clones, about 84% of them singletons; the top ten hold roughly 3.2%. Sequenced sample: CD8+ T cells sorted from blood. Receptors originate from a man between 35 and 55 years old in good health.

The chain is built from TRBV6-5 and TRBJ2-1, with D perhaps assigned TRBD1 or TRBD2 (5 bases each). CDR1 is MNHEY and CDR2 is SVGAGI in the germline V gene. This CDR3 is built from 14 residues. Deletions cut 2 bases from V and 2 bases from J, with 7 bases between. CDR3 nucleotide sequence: TGTGCCAGCAGTTACCAGGGAGCCTACAATGAGCAGTTCTTC. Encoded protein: CASSYQGAYNEQFF.

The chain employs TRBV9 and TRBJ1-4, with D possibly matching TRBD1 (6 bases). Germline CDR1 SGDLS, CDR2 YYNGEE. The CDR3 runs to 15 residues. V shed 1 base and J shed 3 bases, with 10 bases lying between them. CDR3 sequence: CASSVSGASNEKLFF. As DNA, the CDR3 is TGTGCCAGCAGCGTATCAGGGGCCTCTAATGAAAAACTGTTTTTT.

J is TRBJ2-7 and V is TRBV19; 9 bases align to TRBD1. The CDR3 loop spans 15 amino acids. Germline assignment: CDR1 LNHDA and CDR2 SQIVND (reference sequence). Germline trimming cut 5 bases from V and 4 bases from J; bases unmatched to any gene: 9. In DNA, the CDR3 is TGTGCCAGTAGTGCTCGGGACAGGGCCACTTACGAGCAGTACTTC. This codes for CASSARDRATYEQYF.

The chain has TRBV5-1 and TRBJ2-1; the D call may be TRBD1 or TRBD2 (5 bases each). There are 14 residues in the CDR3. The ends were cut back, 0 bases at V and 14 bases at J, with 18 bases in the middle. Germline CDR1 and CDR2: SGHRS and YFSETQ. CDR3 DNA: TGCGCCAGCAGCTTGGCCATGGGACGAGAAGGGGAGTTCTTC. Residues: CASSLAMGREGEFF.

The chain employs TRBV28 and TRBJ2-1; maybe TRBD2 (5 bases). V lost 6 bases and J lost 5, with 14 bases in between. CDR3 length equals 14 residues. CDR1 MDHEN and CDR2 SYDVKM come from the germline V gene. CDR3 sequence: CASSLTPGNNEQFF. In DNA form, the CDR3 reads TGTGCCAGCAGCCTGACCCCGGGGAACAATGAGCAGTTCTTC.

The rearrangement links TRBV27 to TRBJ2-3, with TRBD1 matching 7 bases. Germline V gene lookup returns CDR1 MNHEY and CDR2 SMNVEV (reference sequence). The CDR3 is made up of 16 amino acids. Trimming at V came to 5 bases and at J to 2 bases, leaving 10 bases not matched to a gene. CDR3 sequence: CASSITGQRFTDTQYF. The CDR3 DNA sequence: TGTGCCAGCAGTATCACGGGACAGCGATTCACAGATACGCAGTATTTT.

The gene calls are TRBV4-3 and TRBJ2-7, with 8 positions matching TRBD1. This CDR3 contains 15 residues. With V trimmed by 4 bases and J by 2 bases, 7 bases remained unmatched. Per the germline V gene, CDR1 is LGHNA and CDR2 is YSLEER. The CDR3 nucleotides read TGCGCCAGCAGCCCGGGGACAGGAGGCCCCTACGAGCAGTACTTC. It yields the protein CASSPGTGGPYEQYF.

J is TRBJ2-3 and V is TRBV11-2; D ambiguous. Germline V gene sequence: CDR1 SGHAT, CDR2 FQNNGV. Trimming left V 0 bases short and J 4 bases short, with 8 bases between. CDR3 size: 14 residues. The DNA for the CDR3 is TGTGCCAGCAGCTTAGATCGGTCCGCAGATACGCAGTATTTT. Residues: CASSLDRSADTQYF. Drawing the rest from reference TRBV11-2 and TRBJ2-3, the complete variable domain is EAGVAQSPRYKIIEKRQSVAFWCNPISGHATLYWYQQILGQGPKLLIQFQNNGVVDDSQLPKDRFSAERLKGVDSTLKIQPAKLEDSAVYLCASSLDRSADTQYFGPGTRLTVL.